This T cell receptor (beta chain) was sequenced in a study of Ad26.COV2.S vaccination and SARS-CoV-2 variants. CDR3 length equals 16 residues. CDR1 and CDR2 from the germline V gene are LNHNV and YYDKDF (reference sequence). Trimming left V 8 bases short and J 0 bases short, with 17 bases between. TCRdb's table, derived via immunoSEQ multiplex PCR, lists solely in-frame clones and lacks some. The top ten hold around 5.5% of the sample, which has 320,000 or so clones, almost 90% seen once. Sample treatment: roughly 18 received Ad26.COV2.S at low or high dose, single or two shots; a few received placebo; per-sample allocation not given. Specimens were obtained on day 63 following the first vaccine or placebo injection. An Ad26 vector expressing Wuhan-strain SARS-CoV-2 spike constituted the vaccine.

The specimen was peripheral blood, collected in a trial of Ad26.COV2.S vaccine versus placebo. The TCR originated in a person aged 18-65 years who received the Ad26.COV2.S COVID-19 vaccine or a placebo. This sequence joins TRBV15 and TRBJ1-3, with D perhaps matching TRBD1 (5 bases). CDR3 sequence reads: CATHLRDGNSGNTIYF. The CDR3 coding sequence is TGTGCCACCCATTTACGGGACGGAAACTCTGGAAACACCATATATTTT.